The source of this T cell receptor beta chain is a study of T-cell reconstitution after alpha-beta-depleted transplantation in children. Preparing the TCRbeta library involved the use of unique molecular identifiers. TCRdb re-called the PCR reads through MiXCR, storing one row per CDR3 protein. The table has 150,000 to 200,000 distinct CDR3 sequences, roughly 10% seen once. Study outcomes and limitations: Some patients showed high day-60 TCRbeta diversity, which derived from surviving recipient T cells and thymic progenitors. T-cell counts and diversity at one year following transplant were attributed mainly to newly produced T cells. Several hundred rapidly expanded clones from non-depleted graft cells reportedly supplied alpha-beta T cells about two months post-transplant.

This clonotype appeared many times. Its cognate antigen is unknown. The CDR3 has 14 amino acids. From germline, CDR1 is SGHRS and CDR2 YFSETQ. J was trimmed by 4 bases and V by 2 bases; bases with no gene match: 4. This TCR was sampled from a boy between 2 and 10 years old with acute myeloid leukemia, due to receive a stem cell transplant. Material: PBMCs, obtained before TCRalphabeta/CD19-depleted stem cell transplant. The rearrangement joins TRBV5-1 to TRBJ1-1; 8 bases align to TRBD1. The CDR3 sequence: CASSFQGAGTEAFF. The CDR3 DNA follows: TGCGCCAGCAGCTTCCAGGGGGCAGGCACTGAAGCTTTCTTT.